The entry that follows covers one TCR beta chain sequence. These data are taken from a study of cytotoxic CD8 clonotypes in ibrutinib-treated CLL. V lost 5 bases and J lost 8, with 12 bases in between. The CDR3 consists of 12 residues. The V gene's germline CDR1 is MGHDK and CDR2 SYGVNS. The table came from immunoSEQ multiplex PCR; TCRdb's copy has only in-frame clones and leaves some out. The data hold over 100,000 clones, with over 75% observed a single time. J is TRBJ1-2 and V is TRBV25-1; no firm D call. The material was PBMCs, obtained after 24 months of ibrutinib treatment. The clonotype was recovered from a human donor with chronic lymphocytic leukemia. CDR3 in DNA: TGTGCCAGCAGTAGGGATCGGGGAGGCTACACCTTC. It specifies CASSRDRGGYTF.